What follows are 2 T cell receptor beta chains derived from one specimen sequenced in a study of blood T cells in healthy people across ages. PCR was performed a second time for roughly 7 to 11 cycles using a sample-barcoded 5' primer and a J-beta primer mix. MiXCR was run by TCRdb on the 5' RACE reads, yielding one entry per CDR3 protein. The table includes hundreds of thousands of distinct CDR3 sequences, over 45% detected once. Material: blood. All receptors derive from a man between 60 and 75 years old in good health.

The chain employs TRBV6-5 and TRBJ2-1; D gene uncertain. V lost 0 bases and J 10 bases, leaving 10 bases between the germline ends. Germline V gene data show CDR1 as MNHEY and CDR2 as SVGAGI. The CDR3 runs 13 residues. The CDR3 region is CASSYSIRAEQFF. CDR3 nucleotide sequence: TGTGCCAGCAGTTACTCGATCCGGGCAGAGCAGTTCTTC.

V is TRBV5-6 and J is TRBJ1-1; D not resolved. V lost 0 bases to trimming and J lost 1 base, with 7 bases between them. The CDR3 runs 14 residues. Germline CDR1 reads SGHDT; CDR2 reads YYEEEE. The CDR3 sequence: CASSLGPRNTEAFF. CDR3 bases: TGTGCCAGCAGCTTGGGACCCCGGAACACTGAAGCTTTCTTT.